Presented here are 21 T cell receptor beta chains from one specimen sequenced in a study of cytomegalovirus exposure and HLA in healthy donors. 13 Jbeta primers and 60 Vbeta primers were used for the PCR. Some clones are missing from TCRdb's copy, which holds only in-frame ones; the method was immunoSEQ multiplex PCR. The table lists some 120,000 clones, 70% to 80% of them singletons. The sample comprised PBMCs. The receptors were gathered from a man under 40 in good health and CMV-seronegative.

The rearrangement links TRBV4-1 to TRBJ1-1; TRBD1 might be the D (5 bases). The V end lost 1 base, the J end lost 1 base, and 13 bases lay between the germline ends. Germline CDR1 reads MGHRA; CDR2 reads YSYEKL. The CDR3 sequence is 16 residues long. In DNA, the CDR3 is TGCGCCAGCAGCCAAGGCATCAGGGCCCCGAACACTGAAGCTTTCTTT. It specifies CASSQGIRAPNTEAFF.

The chain links TRBV18 to TRBJ1-5; D not certain. Germline CDR1 reads KGHSH; CDR2 reads LQKENI. Deletions cut 1 base from V and 0 bases from J, with 7 bases between. CDR3 length equals 15 residues. CDR3 in DNA: TGTGCCAGCTCACCACAGAGAAATAGCAATCAGCCCCAGCATTTT. This sequence encodes CASSPQRNSNQPQHF.

Here the CDR3 DNA reads TGTGCCAGCAGCTTTTCGAGGGGGCTTAACTATGGCTACACCTTC. This translates into CASSFSRGLNYGYTF. The V and J genes are TRBV5-4 and TRBJ1-2, with 7 bases that match TRBD1. The CDR3 totals 15 residues. Germline CDR1 reads SGHNT; CDR2 reads YYREEE (reference sequence). After removal of 2 bases from V and 1 base from J, the junction contained 5 bases not matched to a gene.

J is TRBJ2-5 and V is TRBV28, with D unresolved. Per germline, CDR1 MDHEN and CDR2 SYDVKM. This CDR3 has 13 residues. Trimming removed 3 bases at V and 0 bases at J, with 5 bases between. The CDR3 spells CASSFPNQETQYF. The CDR3 nucleotides read TGTGCCAGCAGTTTCCCCAACCAAGAGACCCAGTACTTC.

V and J are TRBV7-8 and TRBJ2-1; 8 nucleotides align to TRBD1. Germline-derived CDR1 and CDR2 are SGHVS and FQNEAQ. CDR3 size: 15 residues. The V and J ends lost 1 base and 3 bases, in that order; junction bases with no gene match: 2. The CDR3 coding sequence is TGTGCCAGCAGCTTAGGAGGGACAGGCTACAATGAGCAGTTCTTC. It is translated as CASSLGGTGYNEQFF.

The V gene is TRBV5-6, the J gene TRBJ2-5; TRBD1 agrees at 8 bases. V shed 4 bases, J shed 7 bases, and the junction held 6 bases outside the gene matches. Germline V gives CDR1 SGHDT, CDR2 YYEEEE. This CDR3 spans 13 amino acids. CDR3 bases: TGTGCCAGCAGCCCGACAGGGGCCGGGACCCAGTACTTC. This gives the protein CASSPTGAGTQYF.

Only a few counts were recorded for this clone. The J gene is TRBJ2-7, the V gene TRBV27; possible D gene TRBD1, 5 bases. The CDR3 is made up of 15 amino acids. CDR1 and CDR2 from the germline V gene are MNHEY and SMNVEV (reference sequence). Trimming took 8 bases from V and 2 from J, leaving 19 bases between them. CDR3 region: CASRYSRQTAYEQYF. Written as DNA, the CDR3 is TGTGCCAGCCGATACAGTAGACAGACCGCCTACGAGCAGTACTTC.

Here the CDR3 reads CASRAGYRSYNEQFF. CDR3 sequence (DNA): TGTGCCAGCAGAGCGGGCTACCGCTCCTACAATGAGCAGTTCTTC. The chain couples TRBV6-5 to TRBJ2-1, with a tentative D call TRBD2 (6 bases). Trimming took off 6 bases at V and 0 bases at J, with 12 bases between the two ends. The CDR3 runs 15 residues. In germline, CDR1 is MNHEY, CDR2 SVGAGI.

V is TRBV25-1 and J is TRBJ2-1; D is possibly TRBD2 (6 bases). V was pared by 6 bases and J by 10 bases, with 25 bases between. The CDR3 length is 16 residues. Germline assignment: CDR1 MGHDK and CDR2 SYGVNS. This CDR3 reads CASRMAGSGRSGEQFF. The CDR3 DNA sequence: TGTGCCAGCAGGATGGCCGGGAGCGGACGCTCGGGGGAGCAGTTCTTC.

The chain links TRBV6-5 to TRBJ2-7; 7 nucleotides match TRBD2. The CDR3 consists of 15 residues. V shed 7 bases and J 0 bases; nucleotides not matched to a gene: 9. Germline CDR1 and CDR2: MNHEY and SVGAGI. The CDR3 DNA reads TGTGCCAGCACCCCAAGGCCTAGCGGCTCCTACGAGCAGTACTTC. Protein: CASTPRPSGSYEQYF.

This clone appeared a single time. The gene calls are TRBV7-2 and TRBJ1-1; TRBD1 might be the D (5 bases). Deletions cut 5 bases from V and 8 bases from J, with 21 bases between. Germline values: CDR1 SGHTA, CDR2 FQGNSA. The CDR3 length is 15 residues. CDR3 DNA: TGTGCCAGCAGCCCGGGGAGGCAGGGAAGGGGAGAAGCTTTCTTT. Translating it yields CASSPGRQGRGEAFF.

The V call is TRBV5-1, the J call TRBJ2-5, with 12 bases that match TRBD2. CDR1 is SGHRS, CDR2 YFSETQ, per germline. The CDR3 has 16 residues. J was trimmed by 4 bases and V by 2 bases; bases with no gene match: 6. The CDR3 protein is CASSLQTSGGRETQYF. The CDR3 bases are TGCGCCAGCAGCTTACAGACTAGCGGGGGACGAGAGACCCAGTACTTC.

The CDR3 DNA reads TGTGCCAGCAGTGAACCTGTAGCGGGAGAGTACAATGAGCAGTTCTTC. Translated, it gives CASSEPVAGEYNEQFF. This chain joins TRBV2 and TRBJ2-1; 9 positions agree with TRBD2. V lost 2 bases, J lost 4 bases, and 6 bases stayed unmatched. Germline V CDR1 and CDR2: SNHLY, FYNNEI. The CDR3 totals 16 residues.

CDR3 sequence reads: CASSSVNMNTEAFF. CDR3 nucleotide sequence: TGTGCCAGTAGTTCCGTGAACATGAACACTGAAGCTTTCTTT. The V call is TRBV19, the J call TRBJ1-1, with D unresolved. This CDR3 has 14 amino acids. V was cut by 5 bases and J by 0 bases, with 10 bases left in between. CDR1 is LNHDA and CDR2 is SQIVND in the germline V gene (reference sequence).

The V and J genes are TRBV2 and TRBJ2-7; D is ambiguous. Between the trimmed V and J ends, which lost 1 base and 0 bases, there was a span of 4 bases. The CDR3 contains 13 residues. CDR1 SNHLY and CDR2 FYNNEI come from the germline V gene. This chain's CDR3 is CASSEGSSYEQYF. The CDR3 DNA is TGTGCCAGCAGTGAAGGGAGCTCCTACGAGCAGTACTTC.

J is TRBJ2-7 and V is TRBV6-6, with 7 bases aligning to TRBD1. Unmatched junction bases numbered 10, after V lost 8 bases and J lost 0 bases. The CDR3 extends over 15 amino acids. The germline V gene has CDR1 MNHNY and CDR2 SVGAGI (reference sequence). The DNA of the CDR3 is TGTGCCAGCCAGGGGAGACAGGGAGCCTCCTACGAGCAGTACTTC. This encodes CASQGRQGASYEQYF.

This chain connects TRBV20-1 to TRBJ1-2; D remains unclear. The length of the CDR3 is 10 residues. Germline V CDR1 and CDR2: DFQATT, SNEGSKA (reference sequence). CDR3 nucleotide sequence: TGCAGGGCCGGAGTTTATGGCTACACCTTC. This gives the protein CRAGVYGYTF.

This clone has only a few counts. J is TRBJ2-7 and V is TRBV6-6, with D maybe TRBD2 (7 bases). Germline V CDR1 and CDR2: MNHNY, SVGAGI (reference sequence). V was cut by 7 bases and J by 1 base, with 20 bases left in between. The CDR3 contains 16 residues. CDR3 sequence reads: CASNRGAHLRSYEQYF. DNA for the CDR3: TGTGCCAGCAACCGGGGGGCTCATTTAAGGTCCTACGAGCAGTACTTC.

This clone appeared once. The V gene is TRBV5-4, the J gene TRBJ2-1; D is possibly TRBD1 (6 bases). This CDR3 spans 15 amino acids. V lost 0 bases to trimming and J lost 8 bases, with 15 bases between them. Germline-derived CDR1 and CDR2 are SGHNT and YYREEE (reference sequence). The CDR3 DNA reads as TGTGCCAGCAGCTTGGCCAGGGGCTTAGGGGATGAGCAGTTCTTC. Amino acids: CASSLARGLGDEQFF.

This chain links TRBV28 with TRBJ1-1; TRBD1 might be the D (6 bases). V was shortened by 2 bases and J by 4 bases, with 11 bases between the two germline ends. The CDR3 runs 14 residues. CDR1 MDHEN and CDR2 SYDVKM come from the germline V gene. The chain's CDR3 is CASSLTGSITEAFF. CDR3 in DNA: TGTGCCAGCAGTTTAACAGGGAGTATCACTGAAGCTTTCTTT. Filled out from reference TRBV28 and TRBJ1-1, the complete variable domain reads DVKVTQSSRYLVKRTGEKVFLECVQDMDHENMFWYRQDPGLGLRLIYFSYDVKMKEKGDIPEGYSVSREKKERFSLILESASTNQTSMYLCASSLTGSITEAFFGQGTRLTVV.

The sample holds one count of this clone. The chain employs TRBV10-3 and TRBJ1-1; TRBD1 matches at 7 bases. There are 13 residues in the CDR3. The ends lost 6 bases at V and 6 bases at J; junction bases unmatched: 7. Looked up from germline, CDR1 is ENHRY and CDR2 is SYGVKD. This CDR3 reads CAISSRDSPEAFF. The CDR3 nucleotides read TGTGCCATCAGCTCCCGGGACAGCCCTGAAGCTTTCTTT.